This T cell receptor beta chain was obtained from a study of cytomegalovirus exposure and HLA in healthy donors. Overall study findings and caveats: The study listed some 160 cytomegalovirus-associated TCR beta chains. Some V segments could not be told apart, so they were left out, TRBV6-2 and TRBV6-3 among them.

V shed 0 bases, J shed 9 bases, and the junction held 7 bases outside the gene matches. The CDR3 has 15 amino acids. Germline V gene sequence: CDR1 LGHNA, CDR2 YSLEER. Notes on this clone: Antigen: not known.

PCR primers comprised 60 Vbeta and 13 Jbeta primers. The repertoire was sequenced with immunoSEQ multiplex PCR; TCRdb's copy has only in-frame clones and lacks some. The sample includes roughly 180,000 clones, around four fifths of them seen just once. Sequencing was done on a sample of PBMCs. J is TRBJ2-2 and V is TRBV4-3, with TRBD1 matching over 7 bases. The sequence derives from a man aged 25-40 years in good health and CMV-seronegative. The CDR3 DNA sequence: TGCGCCAGCAGCCAAGACAGGGGGTTGGCCAGGGAGCTGTTTTTT. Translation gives CASSQDRGLARELFF.